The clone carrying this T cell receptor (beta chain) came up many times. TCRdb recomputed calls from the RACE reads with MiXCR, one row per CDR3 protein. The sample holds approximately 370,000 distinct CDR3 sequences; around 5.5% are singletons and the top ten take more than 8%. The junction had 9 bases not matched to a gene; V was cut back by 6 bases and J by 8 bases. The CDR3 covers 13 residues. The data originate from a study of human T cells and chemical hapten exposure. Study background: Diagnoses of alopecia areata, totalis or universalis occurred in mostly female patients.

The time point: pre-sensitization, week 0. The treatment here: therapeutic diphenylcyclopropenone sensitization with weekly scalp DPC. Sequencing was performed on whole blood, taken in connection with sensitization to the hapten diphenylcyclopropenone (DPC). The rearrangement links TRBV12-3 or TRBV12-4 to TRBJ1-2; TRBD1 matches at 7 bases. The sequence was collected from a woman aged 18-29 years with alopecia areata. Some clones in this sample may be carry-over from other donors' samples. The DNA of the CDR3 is TGTGCCAGCAGAGCAAACAGGGGCAGCGGCTACACCTTC. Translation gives CASRANRGSGYTF.